The next 16 T cell receptor beta chains were all read from a single sample in a study of T cells in localized non-small cell lung cancer. Profiled with immunoSEQ multiplex PCR; TCRdb holds only in-frame clones, not every one. The table records about 70,000 clones, less than 90% of them present only once. Here the sequenced sample was peripheral blood, taken before any cancer treatment. The receptors were gathered from a male donor aged 60 or older with stage III squamous cell lung carcinoma.

The V and J genes are TRBV5-6 and TRBJ2-2; D perhaps matches TRBD2 (5 bases). Germline CDR1 is SGHDT and CDR2 is YYEEEE. This CDR3 is built from 14 residues. V lost 0 bases, J lost 8 bases, and 11 bases lay in between. CDR3 sequence reads: CASSLGRPRGELFF. DNA of the CDR3: TGTGCCAGCAGCTTGGGGAGGCCGCGGGGGGAGCTGTTTTTT.

A single count supports this clone. CDR3 sequence (DNA): TGTGCCAGCAGCTTAGGATTATCTGGTAATAGCGGCTACAATGAGCAGTTCTTC. This translates into CASSLGLSGNSGYNEQFF. V usage is TRBV11-2 and J usage is TRBJ2-1; TRBD2 is a possible D gene (6 bases). V was cut by 1 base and J by 3 bases, with 19 bases left in between. The CDR3 spans 18 residues. The V gene's germline CDR1 is SGHAT and CDR2 FQNNGV.

This chain connects TRBV14 to TRBJ2-3; no clear D. Trimming stripped 1 base from V and 4 bases from J, with 12 bases between. CDR1 is SGHDN and CDR2 is FVKESK in the germline V gene. This CDR3 has 15 amino acids. The chain's CDR3 is CASSQGLRPSDTQYF. The DNA of the CDR3 is TGTGCCAGCAGCCAAGGTTTGCGGCCCTCAGATACGCAGTATTTT.

V usage is TRBV19 and J usage is TRBJ2-2; 8 positions match TRBD1. V shed 2 bases and J 2 bases; nucleotides not matched to a gene: 4. This CDR3 has 16 residues. Germline assignment: CDR1 LNHDA and CDR2 SQIVND (reference sequence). The CDR3 reads CASSILGTGNTGELFF. DNA of the CDR3: TGTGCCAGTAGTATATTAGGGACAGGTAACACCGGGGAGCTGTTTTTT.

This clone came up once. The V gene is TRBV7-2, the J gene TRBJ2-1, with 14 bases identical to TRBD2. The V gene end was trimmed by 7 bases and the J gene end by 8 bases; junction bases not matched to a gene: 7. CDR3 size: 15 residues. Germline CDR1 and CDR2: SGHTA and FQGNSA. The CDR3 nucleotides read TGTGCCAGCAACCCGACTAGCGGGGGGGCCCATGAGCAGTTCTTC. It yields the protein CASNPTSGGAHEQFF.

The chain joins TRBV29-1 to TRBJ1-4; 7 positions match TRBD1. CDR3 size: 14 residues. V shed 4 bases, J shed 8 bases, and the junction held 10 bases outside the gene matches. Germline CDR1 SQVTM, CDR2 ANQGSEA. CDR3 residues: CSVAPGGRGEKLFF. In DNA form, the CDR3 reads TGCAGCGTTGCCCCCGGGGGCAGGGGGGAAAAACTGTTTTTT.

A few counts support this clone. The rearrangement uses TRBV7-3 and TRBJ2-2; TRBD1 matches at 10 bases. CDR1 is SGHTA, CDR2 FQGTGA, per germline. The ends lost 5 bases at V and 4 bases at J; junction bases unmatched: 7. The CDR3 length is 16 residues. The DNA of the CDR3 is TGTGCCAGCAGCCCGACAGGGGGCGTCGGCACCGGGGAGCTGTTTTTT. Translation: CASSPTGGVGTGELFF.

The chain employs TRBV7-9 and TRBJ2-5; 8 nucleotides align to TRBD1. The germline V gene encodes CDR1 SEHNR and CDR2 FQNEAQ (reference sequence). After removal of 7 bases from V and 4 bases from J, the junction contained 2 bases not matched to a gene. CDR3 length: 12 residues. Here the CDR3 reads CASNTGGETQYF. CDR3 in DNA: TGTGCCAGCAACACAGGGGGAGAGACCCAGTACTTC.

The chain is built from TRBV6-1 and TRBJ1-4; D may be TRBD1 (5 bases). Trimming shortened V by 1 base and J by 14 bases, and 14 bases separated the two germline ends. CDR1 and CDR2 (germline): MNHNS, SASEGT. The CDR3 sequence is 13 residues long. The CDR3 DNA follows: TGTGCCAGCAGTGAAGAAAGGGGCGTAGGGCTGTTTTTT. It codes for CASSEERGVGLFF.

This clone has only a few counts. The rearrangement uses TRBV20-1 and TRBJ1-2, with D unclear. Germline V gene data show CDR1 as DFQATT and CDR2 as SNEGSKA (reference sequence). The CDR3 has 11 amino acids. V lost 1 base, J lost 6 bases, and 6 bases lay in between. The CDR3 DNA is TGCAGTGCTAGAGGGGCGGATGGCTACACCTTC. It is translated as CSARGADGYTF.

This chain uses TRBV7-6 with TRBJ2-4; perhaps D is TRBD1 or TRBD2 (6 bases each). Germline V gene data show CDR1 as SGHVS and CDR2 as FNYEAQ. This CDR3 is built from 14 residues. V was pared by 3 bases and J by 5 bases, with 11 bases between. The CDR3 reads CASSFGGLQNIQYF. The DNA for the CDR3 is TGTGCCAGCAGCTTTGGGGGGCTCCAAAACATTCAGTACTTC.

This clone was detected a few times. The chain has TRBV7-6 and TRBJ1-3; D gene ambiguous. V was trimmed by 2 bases and J by 4 bases, leaving 6 bases between them. CDR3 length: 13 residues. From germline, CDR1 is SGHVS and CDR2 FNYEAQ. Here the CDR3 reads CASSLTSGNTIYF. CDR3 bases: TGTGCCAGCAGCTTAACATCCGGAAACACCATATATTTT.

This chain joins TRBV7-2 and TRBJ1-2; a possible D gene is TRBD1 (5 bases). Germline CDR1 and CDR2: SGHTA and FQGNSA. This CDR3 has 15 residues. Trimming removed 5 bases from V and 3 bases from J, with 16 bases in between. The CDR3 spells CASSEKEGRDYGYTF. The CDR3 DNA reads TGTGCCAGCAGCGAAAAGGAGGGACGGGACTATGGCTACACCTTC.

This chain links TRBV28 with TRBJ2-6; D is perhaps TRBD2 (6 bases). In germline, CDR1 is MDHEN, CDR2 SYDVKM. The CDR3 loop spans 18 amino acids. V lost 2 bases and J lost 1, with 15 bases in between. The CDR3 bases are TGTGCCAGCAGTTTAGGTCCAGGGACTGTATCTGGGGCCAACGTCCTGACTTTC. As protein: CASSLGPGTVSGANVLTF.

The V and J genes are TRBV11-1 and TRBJ1-3; D is uncertain. Germline-derived CDR1 and CDR2 are SGHAT and FQDESV (reference sequence). The CDR3 has 15 residues. Trimming took off 1 base at V and 0 bases at J, with 7 bases between the two ends. CDR3 amino acids: CASSLDGSSGNTIYF. In nucleotides, the CDR3 is TGTGCCAGCAGCTTAGACGGCAGCTCTGGAAACACCATATATTTT.

This rearrangement joins TRBV7-2 to TRBJ2-5; 11 nucleotides line up with TRBD2. V was pared by 4 bases and J by 7 bases, with 11 bases of the junction left unmatched. The CDR3 loop spans 16 amino acids. Germline lookup yields CDR1 SGHTA and CDR2 FQGNSA. The CDR3 nucleotides read TGTGCCAGCAGCTCCCTAGCGGGGGGCCGCGTAGGGACCCAGTACTTC. This encodes CASSSLAGGRVGTQYF. The variable domain in full, with the rest retrieved from reference TRBV7-2 and TRBJ2-5, is GAGVSQSPSNKVTEKGKDVELRCDPISGHTALYWYRQSLGQGLEFLIYFQGNSAPDKSGLPSDRFSAERTGGSVSTLTIQRTQQEDSAVYLCASSSLAGGRVGTQYFGPGTRLLVL.